This TCR beta chain was sequenced during a study of shared clonotypes between healthy human individuals. The repertoire was sequenced with immunoSEQ multiplex PCR; TCRdb's copy has only in-frame clones and lacks some. The table lists 700,000 to 950,000 clones, about 97% of them singletons, with less than 0.3% in the top ten. Naive CD8 cells were CD45RO-negative, positively selected for CCR7, excluding terminally differentiated effector memory CD45RA+ cells. V lost 5 bases to trimming and J lost 6 bases, with 8 bases between them. From germline, CDR1 is MNHNS and CDR2 SASEGT. The CDR3 runs 12 residues.

The TCR was taken from a man aged 30 to 45 in good health. Sample: naive CD8+ T cells sorted from blood. The rearrangement links TRBV6-1 to TRBJ1-5; D unresolved. Here the CDR3 reads CASSSGRQPQHF. CDR3 nucleotides: TGTGCCAGCAGTTCAGGACGTCAGCCCCAGCATTTT.